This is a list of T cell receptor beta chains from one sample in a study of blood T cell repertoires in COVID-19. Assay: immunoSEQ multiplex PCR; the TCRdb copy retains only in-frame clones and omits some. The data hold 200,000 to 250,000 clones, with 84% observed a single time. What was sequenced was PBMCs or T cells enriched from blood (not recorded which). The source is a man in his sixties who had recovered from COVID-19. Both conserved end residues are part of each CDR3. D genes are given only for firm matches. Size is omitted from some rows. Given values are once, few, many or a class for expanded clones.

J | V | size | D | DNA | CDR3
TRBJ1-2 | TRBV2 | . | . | TGTGCCAGCAGAAAGCAGGTTTTGGTTGGTGGCTACACCTTC | CASRKQVLVGGYTF
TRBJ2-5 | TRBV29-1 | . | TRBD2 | TGCAGCGTTGCCGGGGGGGGGCAAGAGACCCAGTACTTC | CSVAGGGQETQYF
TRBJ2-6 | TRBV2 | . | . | TGTGCCAGCAGTCCAGAAATTGGGGCCAACGTCCTGACTTTC | CASSPEIGANVLTF
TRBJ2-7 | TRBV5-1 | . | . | TGCGCCAGCAGAGACAGGAGGAGCTCCTACGAGCAGTACTTC | CASRDRRSSYEQYF
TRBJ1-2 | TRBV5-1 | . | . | TGCGCCAGCAGCCAGGCGCAGGGGAGCTATGGCTACACCTTC | CASSQAQGSYGYTF
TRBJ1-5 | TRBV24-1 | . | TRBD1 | TGTGCCACCAGTGACCTAGGGACAGGGAATGGGAACAATCAGCCCCAGCATTTT | CATSDLGTGNGNNQPQHF
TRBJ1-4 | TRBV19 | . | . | TGTGCCAGTAGGTTCTCAGGGGCGGATGAAAAACTGTTTTTT | CASRFSGADEKLFF
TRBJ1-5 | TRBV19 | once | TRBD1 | TGTGCCAGTAGCTCGACAGGGGTCGGGAGCAATCAGCCCCAGCATTTT | CASSSTGVGSNQPQHF
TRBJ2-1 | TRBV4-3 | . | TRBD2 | TGCGCCAGCAGCCAAGATTTTGCGCTAGCGGGGGGGAAGCAGTTCTTC | CASSQDFALAGGKQFF
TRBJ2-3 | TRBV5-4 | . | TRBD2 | TGTGCCAGCAGCGGGCGGCAGCGGGGGGGCCGGTCGACAGATACGCAGTATTTT | CASSGRQRGGRSTDTQYF
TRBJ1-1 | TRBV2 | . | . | TGTGCCAGCAGAAATCCCGGGAACACTGAAGCTTTCTTT | CASRNPGNTEAFF
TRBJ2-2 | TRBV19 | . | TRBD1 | TGTGCCAGTAGTCGAGGACAGGGGGTGAACACCGGGGAGCTGTTTTTT | CASSRGQGVNTGELFF
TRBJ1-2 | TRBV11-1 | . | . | TGTGCCAGCAGCCAAAGGGGCTATGGCTACACCTTC | CASSQRGYGYTF
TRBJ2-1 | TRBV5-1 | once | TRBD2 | TGCGCCAGCAGCTTGGTTCTAGCGGGGGGGATAGGTGAGCAGTTCTTC | CASSLVLAGGIGEQFF
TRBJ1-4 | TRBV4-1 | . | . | TGCGCCAGCAGCCAAGATGGCTCAGCCGAGGGGGAATATGAAAAACTGTTTTTT | CASSQDGSAEGEYEKLFF
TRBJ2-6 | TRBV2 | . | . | TGTGCCAGCAGTACGGACAGTTCTGGGGCCAACGTCCTGACTTTC | CASSTDSSGANVLTF
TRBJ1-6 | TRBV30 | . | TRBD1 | TGTGCCCTAAGCCCAGGGGACAGCTCCTATAATTCACCCCTCCACTTT | CALSPGDSSYNSPLHF
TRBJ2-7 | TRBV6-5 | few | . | TGTGCCAGCGGTCAAAACCCAGCCTACGAGCAGTACTTC | CASGQNPAYEQYF
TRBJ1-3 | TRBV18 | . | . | TGTGCCAGCTCACCAGGGGGCCAGGGGACTGGAAACACCATATATTTT | CASSPGGQGTGNTIYF
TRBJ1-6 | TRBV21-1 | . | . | TGTGCCAGCAGCAAAAGGGGCATTTCACCCCTCCACTTT | CASSKRGISPLHF
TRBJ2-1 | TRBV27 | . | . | TGTGCCAGCAGTTTATCGTTTGGGCAGCCCTACAATGAGCAGTTCTTC | CASSLSFGQPYNEQFF
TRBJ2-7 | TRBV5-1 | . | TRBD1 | TGCGCCAGCAGCTTGATTCCCCCCGGGACAGGCTCCTACGAGCAGTACTTC | CASSLIPPGTGSYEQYF
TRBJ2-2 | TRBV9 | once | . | TGTGCCAGCAGCGTTTGGGGGGACACCGGGGAGCTGTTTTTT | CASSVWGDTGELFF
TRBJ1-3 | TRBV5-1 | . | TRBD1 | TGCGCCAGCAGCCAAGCGACAGGGAGAGGAAACACCATATATTTT | CASSQATGRGNTIYF
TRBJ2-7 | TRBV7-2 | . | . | TGTGCCAGCAGCTTTGACTTCAGCTCCTACGAGCAGTACTTC | CASSFDFSSYEQYF
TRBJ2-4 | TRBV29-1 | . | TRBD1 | TGCAGCGTCTTGTGGTCGGACAGGCGAAAAAACATTCAGTACTTC | CSVLWSDRRKNIQYF
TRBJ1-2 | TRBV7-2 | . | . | TGTGCCAGCAGCCCAGGATTACAGGGCAACTATGGCTACACCTTC | CASSPGLQGNYGYTF
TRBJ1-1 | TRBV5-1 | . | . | TGCGCCAGCAGCCCACGGGGAGCACTTATCACCGTGAGGACTGAAGCTTTCTTT | CASSPRGALITVRTEAFF
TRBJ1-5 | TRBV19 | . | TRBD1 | TGTGCCAGTAGTCCCAGAGGCCTCGGGACAGGGGATATATATCAGCCCCAGCATTTT | CASSPRGLGTGDIYQPQHF
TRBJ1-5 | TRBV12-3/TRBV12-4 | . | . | TGTGCCAGCAGTGGGAGAGGCAATCAGCCCCAGCATTTT | CASSGRGNQPQHF
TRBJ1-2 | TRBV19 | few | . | TGTGCCAGCTTACATAAAACCGGACAGTTCTATGGCTACACCTTC | CASLHKTGQFYGYTF
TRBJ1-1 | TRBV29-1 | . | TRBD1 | TGCAGCGTTGAATCGGACAGGGTTGCAACTGAAGCTTTCTTT | CSVESDRVATEAFF
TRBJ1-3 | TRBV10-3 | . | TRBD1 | TGTGCCATCAGCCTGACAGGGGACATCTCTGGAAACACCATATATTTT | CAISLTGDISGNTIYF
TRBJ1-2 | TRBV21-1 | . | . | TGTGCCAGCATCGACAGGGGTTATGGCTACACCTTC | CASIDRGYGYTF
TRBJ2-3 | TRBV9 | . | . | TGTGCCAGCAGCGTAGGGGGACAAGTAGAGGATACGCAGTATTTT | CASSVGGQVEDTQYF
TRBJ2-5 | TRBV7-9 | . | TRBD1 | TGTGCCTTGGGAGACAGGGATAAAACCGTCAGTGGCCAAGAGACCCAGTACTTC | CALGDRDKTVSGQETQYF
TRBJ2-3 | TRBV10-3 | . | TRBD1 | TGTGCCATCAGTGACGACAGGGGAACGCAGTATTTT | CAISDDRGTQYF